These T cell receptor beta chains were read from a single sample in a study of post-analysis software for immune sequencing data. TCRdb passed the PCR reads through MiXCR, listing each CDR3 protein once. The sample includes hundreds of thousands of distinct CDR3 sequences, 44% of them seen just once. Sequencing was done on a sample of blood. Source of these receptors: a girl aged 5 to 17 with multiple sclerosis. The CDR3 runs from the conserved cysteine through the conserved F or W. The D gene is left open where the match is weak. The size entry is marked missing in some rows and otherwise reads once, few, many or a size class.

CDR3nt,CDR3aa,j_gene,v_gene,d_gene,abundance
TGTGCCAGCAGTCGCGGGAGCTATAGCAATCAGCCCCAGCATTTT,CASSRGSYSNQPQHF,TRBJ1-5,TRBV28,-,once
TGTGCCATCAGTGACACATTACAGGGCTGCGAGCAGTACTTC,CAISDTLQGCEQYF,TRBJ2-7,TRBV10-3,-,-
TGTGCCAGCAGGCCACTAGCGGGGTACGAGCAGTACTTC,CASRPLAGYEQYF,TRBJ2-7,TRBV12-3/TRBV12-4,TRBD2,few
TGTGCCAGCAGTCCCCAGGATAGGGGCGATGGCTACACCTTC,CASSPQDRGDGYTF,TRBJ1-2,TRBV3-1,-,few
TGTGCCAGCAGGATTAGCGGTCCCTACGAGCAGTACTTC,CASRISGPYEQYF,TRBJ2-7,TRBV12-3/TRBV12-4,-,once
TGTGCCAGCAGTCCCCAAGGGTGGGGGCGGCGGAATGGCTACACCTTC,CASSPQGWGRRNGYTF,TRBJ1-2,TRBV27,-,-
TGCAGCGGTGAAGGGCGACAGGGGAAGAATGAACAGTTCTTC,CSGEGRQGKNEQFF,TRBJ2-1,TRBV29-1,TRBD1,once
TGTGCCAGCAGCTTATACCAGCCGGGAAGGGAGACCCAGTACTTC,CASSLYQPGRETQYF,TRBJ2-5,TRBV7-2,-,-
TGCAGCGTTGAAGAGTTGGGGAAAAGCTACGAGCAGTACTTC,CSVEELGKSYEQYF,TRBJ2-7,TRBV29-1,-,few
TGTGCCAGCAGCGTAGCGGCAGGGGGGGAGACCCAGTACTTC,CASSVAAGGETQYF,TRBJ2-5,TRBV9,-,-
TGCAGCGTTTCGAGTTACCGTAATGAAAAACTGTTTTTT,CSVSSYRNEKLFF,TRBJ1-4,TRBV29-1,-,-
TGCAGTGCTAGAGCCGTGGGGGGGGGTGACTCCTACGAGCAGTACTTC,CSARAVGGGDSYEQYF,TRBJ2-7,TRBV20-1,TRBD2,-